This section outlines one T cell receptor beta chain sequence together with its context. The data were produced by immunoSEQ multiplex PCR, yet TCRdb's version contains in-frame clones alone and is incomplete. The sample includes around 250,000 clones, approximately 80% of them seen just once. The CDR3 contains 15 residues. The J segment lost 2 bases and the V segment lost 4 bases, leaving 3 bases of the junction unmatched. The germline CDR1 and CDR2 sequences are SGHRS and YFSETQ. The data stem from a study of blood T cell repertoires in COVID-19. The J gene is TRBJ1-2, the V gene TRBV5-1; TRBD1 aligns across 12 bases. The TCR originated in a man aged 40-49 years who had recovered from COVID-19. The sequenced sample consisted of PBMCs or T cells enriched from blood (not recorded which). CDR3 sequence (DNA): TGCGCCAGCAGCGGAGGGACAGGGGGCAACTATGGCTACACCTTC. It translates to CASSGGTGGNYGYTF.